The 24 T cell receptor beta chains below all came from one sample that was sequenced in a study of blood T cell repertoires in COVID-19. Profiling relied on immunoSEQ multiplex PCR, and the TCRdb table lists in-frame clones only, not all of them. The sample contains about 96,000 clones, 80% to 90% of which appear only once. The sequencing sample was made of peripheral blood. These receptors were obtained from a human donor with COVID-19, enrolled during active disease. The donor label of this sample is uncertain.

This sequence joins TRBV2 and TRBJ1-1, with D possibly being TRBD1 (5 bases). The CDR3 is 15 amino acids. The germline CDR1 and CDR2 sequences are SNHLY and FYNNEI. Trimming took off 2 bases at V and 1 base at J, with 11 bases between the two ends. The CDR3 loop is CASSESGGENTEAFF. DNA for the CDR3: TGTGCCAGCAGTGAATCAGGAGGGGAGAACACTGAAGCTTTCTTT.

CDR3 loop: CASSEGQGARTGELFF. CDR3 bases: TGTGCCAGCAGTGAAGGACAGGGGGCGCGCACCGGGGAGCTGTTTTTT. The J gene is TRBJ2-2, the V gene TRBV6-1, with TRBD1 matching 10 bases. Germline loops: CDR1 MNHNS, CDR2 SASEGT. The CDR3 runs 16 residues. V lost 1 base and J lost 4; bases outside the gene matches: 3.

V is TRBV6-1 and J is TRBJ2-3; 9 positions match TRBD1. Looked up from germline, CDR1 is MNHNS and CDR2 is SASEGT. The CDR3 runs to 16 residues. With 3 bases clipped from V and 3 bases from J, the junction kept 7 bases outside the gene matches. The CDR3 DNA is TGTGCCAGCAGTGACCTTACAGGGGGCGCAACAGATACGCAGTATTTT. Its protein is CASSDLTGGATDTQYF.

This rearrangement joins TRBV10-1 to TRBJ1-3; D gene uncertain. The germline V gene has CDR1 WNHNN and CDR2 SYGVQD (reference sequence). CDR3 length: 15 residues. V gave up 0 bases and J gave up 4 bases, with 10 bases separating them. The CDR3: CASSESRGTGNTIYF. The CDR3 coding sequence is TGCGCCAGCAGTGAGTCACGGGGAACGGGAAACACCATATATTTT.

This chain connects TRBV28 to TRBJ1-3; D may be TRBD1 (5 bases). Trimming cost V 3 bases and J 4 bases, with 10 bases left between them. The V gene's germline CDR1 is MDHEN and CDR2 SYDVKM. CDR3 length equals 14 residues. Written as DNA, the CDR3 is TGTGCCAGCAGTTTGGGCAGGGCAGGAAACACCATATATTTT. It yields the protein CASSLGRAGNTIYF.

This clone was detected a few times. The rearrangement links TRBV27 to TRBJ1-2; 9 bases are shared with TRBD1. This CDR3 has 15 residues. V gave up 3 bases and J gave up 3 bases; unmatched junction bases: 5. Germline loops: CDR1 MNHEY, CDR2 SMNVEV (reference sequence). DNA for the CDR3: TGTGCCAGCAGTTTCACAGGGGGCGCTGACTATGGCTACACCTTC. Its protein is CASSFTGGADYGYTF.

The gene calls are TRBV6-6 and TRBJ2-1; TRBD2 matches 15 bases. Unmatched junction bases numbered 20, after V lost 5 bases and J lost 9 bases. The germline gives CDR1 MNHNY, CDR2 SVGAGI (reference sequence). The CDR3 runs to 20 residues. The CDR3 region is CASSLYMGLAGGHSGIEQFF. CDR3 DNA sequence: TGTGCCAGCAGTCTGTACATGGGACTAGCGGGGGGCCACTCGGGGATTGAGCAGTTCTTC.

The CDR3, as DNA: TGTGCCAGAAGCTCATTGGACAGGGTCGATCCTGAAGCTTTCTTT. Protein: CARSSLDRVDPEAFF. The gene calls are TRBV5-3 and TRBJ1-1; 8 nucleotides line up with TRBD1. TRBV5-3 is marked as an open reading frame, function uncertain. The CDR3 contains 15 residues. The junction had 10 bases not matched to a gene; V was cut back by 3 bases and J by 6 bases.

This sequence joins TRBV19 and TRBJ1-2, with a weak D call TRBD1 (5 bases). This CDR3 region has 15 residues. Trimming pared 4 bases from V and 5 bases from J, leaving 17 bases between. CDR1 and CDR2 (germline): LNHDA, SQIVND (reference sequence). The CDR3 is CASSTSSAAGYGYTF. The CDR3 DNA follows: TGTGCCAGTAGTACCTCCTCGGCTGCAGGGTATGGCTACACCTTC.

The chain uses TRBV5-1 and TRBJ2-1; D might be TRBD1 (5 bases). Between the trimmed V and J ends, which lost 0 bases and 3 bases, there was a span of 7 bases. The germline V gene has CDR1 SGHRS and CDR2 YFSETQ. The CDR3 contains 14 residues. The CDR3 reads CASSLEGFYNEQFF. The DNA for the CDR3 is TGCGCCAGCAGCTTGGAGGGGTTCTACAATGAGCAGTTCTTC.

The genes are TRBV11-3 and TRBJ2-6; the D gene is possibly TRBD2 (5 bases). The V end was cut by 3 bases, the J end by 1 base, with 7 bases between. CDR3 length: 15 amino acids. The germline V gene encodes CDR1 SGHNT and CDR2 YENEEA. The CDR3 loop reads CASSFSGSGANVLTF. The CDR3 nucleotides are TGTGCCAGCAGCTTCTCGGGGTCTGGGGCCAACGTCCTGACTTTC.

The chain combines TRBV28 with TRBJ1-2; TRBD1 might be the D (6 bases). Germline CDR1 is MDHEN and CDR2 is SYDVKM. This CDR3 is 18 amino acids long. The V and J ends lost 5 bases and 0 bases respectively, with 22 bases between them. CDR3 nucleotides: TGTGCCAGCAGTACCGCGGGGGCGGCCCTTGAAGCTAACTATGGCTACACCTTC. Its protein is CASSTAGAALEANYGYTF.

This chain connects TRBV6-6 to TRBJ1-2, with D hard to call. Germline assignment: CDR1 MNHNY and CDR2 SVGAGI (reference sequence). This CDR3 is 15 amino acids long. V was clipped by 2 bases and J by 0 bases, with 10 bases between them. CDR3 DNA: TGTGCCAGCAGTTACGACGGGGAAGCTAACTATGGCTACACCTTC. This encodes CASSYDGEANYGYTF.

The V and J genes are TRBV7-3 and TRBJ2-3; 14 nucleotides agree with TRBD2. The germline V gene encodes CDR1 SGHTA and CDR2 FQGTGA. The ends lost 4 bases at V and 1 base at J; junction bases unmatched: 1. There are 16 residues in the CDR3. CDR3 nucleotide sequence: TGTGCCAGCAGCTCGGGACTAGCGGGGGGCACAGATACGCAGTATTTT. Translated, it gives CASSSGLAGGTDTQYF.

The chain links TRBV7-2 to TRBJ2-1; 11 bases match TRBD1. The CDR3 is 16 amino acids. CDR1 and CDR2 (germline): SGHTA, FQGNSA. After removal of 1 base from V and 7 bases from J, the junction contained 6 bases not matched to a gene. Here the CDR3 DNA reads TGTGCCAGCAGCTTAGTAGGACAGGGGGCAGGGAATGAGCAGTTCTTC. Amino acids: CASSLVGQGAGNEQFF.

The chain recombines TRBV11-1 with TRBJ2-1; 14 positions match TRBD2. Germline CDR1 SGHAT, CDR2 FQDESV (reference sequence). Trimming removed 4 bases from V and 7 bases from J; junction bases left unmatched: 3. The CDR3 length is 15 residues. The CDR3 is CASSSGLAGANEQFF. CDR3 DNA sequence: TGTGCCAGCAGCTCGGGACTAGCGGGAGCAAATGAGCAGTTCTTC.

The chain couples TRBV28 to TRBJ1-1, with TRBD1 identical over 7 bases. The germline CDR1 and CDR2 sequences are MDHEN and SYDVKM. V lost 3 bases and J lost 2; bases outside the gene matches: 6. The CDR3 contains 15 residues. The CDR3 sequence is CASSLTGWGNTEAFF. CDR3 DNA: TGTGCCAGCAGTTTGACAGGGTGGGGAAACACTGAAGCTTTCTTT. Filled out from reference TRBV28 and TRBJ1-1, the complete variable domain reads DVKVTQSSRYLVKRTGEKVFLECVQDMDHENMFWYRQDPGLGLRLIYFSYDVKMKEKGDIPEGYSVSREKKERFSLILESASTNQTSMYLCASSLTGWGNTEAFFGQGTRLTVV.

The genes are TRBV5-4 and TRBJ2-7, with 9 bases identical to TRBD1. J lost 8 bases, V lost 4 bases, and 4 bases had no gene match. CDR3 length: 12 amino acids. CDR1 and CDR2 (germline): SGHNT, YYREEE (reference sequence). The chain's CDR3 is CASSRDRDKQYF. The CDR3 DNA reads as TGTGCCAGCAGCCGGGACAGGGATAAGCAGTACTTC.

This chain joins TRBV18 and TRBJ1-2, with a tentative D call TRBD1 (5 bases). V was trimmed by 4 bases and J by 2 bases, leaving 14 bases between them. The length of the CDR3 is 15 residues. CDR1 KGHSH and CDR2 LQKENI come from the germline V gene. The CDR3 region is CASSLQGGQNYGYTF. The CDR3 coding sequence is TGTGCCAGCTCACTCCAGGGAGGACAAAACTATGGCTACACCTTC.

The rearrangement uses TRBV11-3 and TRBJ2-7, with 11 nucleotides matching TRBD1. V dropped 2 bases and J dropped 2; count of bases not matched to a gene: 14. The CDR3 consists of 19 residues. Germline CDR1 and CDR2: SGHNT and YENEEA. The CDR3 DNA reads TGTGCCAGCAGCTTATATGGGACAGGGGGGTCCTACGGGGCCTACGAGCAGTACTTC. Translated, it gives CASSLYGTGGSYGAYEQYF.

This clone was detected once. V is TRBV7-6 and J is TRBJ2-5, with 8 bases identical to TRBD2. Trimming took 5 bases from V and 1 from J; bases not matched to a gene: 6. The germline CDR1 and CDR2 sequences are SGHVS and FNYEAQ. This CDR3 region has 15 residues. The CDR3 region has the DNA TGTGCCAGCAGCCTGGCGGGGGGCCTCCAAGAGACCCAGTACTTC. Protein product: CASSLAGGLQETQYF.

This sequence joins TRBV5-8 and TRBJ1-3; D gene uncertain. This CDR3 is built from 16 residues. CDR1 SGHTS and CDR2 YDEGEE come from the germline V gene. Trimming took off 0 bases at V and 0 bases at J, with 10 bases between the two ends. For the CDR3, the DNA is TGTGCCAGCAGCTTGGCCTTTTTTAGCTCTGGAAACACCATATATTTT. It yields the protein CASSLAFFSSGNTIYF. The variable domain in full, completed from reference TRBV5-8 and TRBJ1-3, reads EAGVTQSPTHLIKTRGQQATLRCSPISGHTSVYWYQQALGLGLQFLLWYDEGEERNRGNFPPRFSGRQFPNYSSELNVNALELEDSALYLCASSLAFFSSGNTIYFGEGSWLTVV.

In DNA form, the CDR3 reads TGCGCCAGCCGCAGACAGGATCGCACAGATACGCAGTATTTT. This sequence encodes CASRRQDRTDTQYF. The chain recombines TRBV4-1 with TRBJ2-3, with D possibly matching TRBD1 (6 bases). The V end was cut by 8 bases, the J end by 1 base, with 13 bases between. Germline lookup yields CDR1 MGHRA and CDR2 YSYEKL. The CDR3 is 14 amino acids.

V gene TRBV18 combines with J gene TRBJ2-1; TRBD2 matches at 14 bases. Germline assignment: CDR1 KGHSH and CDR2 LQKENI. This CDR3 has 14 amino acids. J lost 10 bases, V lost 6 bases, and 5 bases had no gene match. CDR3 residues: CASSRGLAGEEQFF. CDR3 in DNA: TGTGCCAGCTCCCGGGGACTAGCGGGAGAAGAGCAGTTCTTC. Filled out from reference TRBV18 and TRBJ2-1, the complete variable domain reads NAGVMQNPRHLVRRRGQEARLRCSPMKGHSHVYWYRQLPEEGLKFMVYLQKENIIDESGMPKERFSAEFPKEGPSILRIQQVVRGDSAAYFCASSRGLAGEEQFFGPGTRLTVL.